This T cell receptor beta chain was documented in a study of cytomegalovirus exposure and HLA in healthy donors. Study observations and caveats: Researchers catalogued over 150 TCR beta chains as cytomegalovirus-associated.

V was trimmed by 5 bases and J by 5 bases, leaving 8 bases between them. Germline V gene sequence: CDR1 SEHNR, CDR2 FQNEAQ (reference sequence). The CDR3 has 12 residues. A remark on this clone: Its antigen is not identified.

The PCR employed 60 Vbeta primers together with 13 Jbeta primers. Libraries were prepared by immunoSEQ multiplex PCR; TCRdb keeps only in-frame clonotypes and omits some of them. The sample yields more than 95,000 clones, over 80% seen once. This chain connects TRBV7-9 to TRBJ2-3; possibly TRBD2 for D (5 bases). Sequencing input: PBMCs. This clonotype was sampled from a young man in good health and CMV-seronegative. CDR3 sequence reads: CASSDGEDTQYF. CDR3 coding DNA: TGTGCCAGCAGCGACGGGGAAGATACGCAGTATTTT.